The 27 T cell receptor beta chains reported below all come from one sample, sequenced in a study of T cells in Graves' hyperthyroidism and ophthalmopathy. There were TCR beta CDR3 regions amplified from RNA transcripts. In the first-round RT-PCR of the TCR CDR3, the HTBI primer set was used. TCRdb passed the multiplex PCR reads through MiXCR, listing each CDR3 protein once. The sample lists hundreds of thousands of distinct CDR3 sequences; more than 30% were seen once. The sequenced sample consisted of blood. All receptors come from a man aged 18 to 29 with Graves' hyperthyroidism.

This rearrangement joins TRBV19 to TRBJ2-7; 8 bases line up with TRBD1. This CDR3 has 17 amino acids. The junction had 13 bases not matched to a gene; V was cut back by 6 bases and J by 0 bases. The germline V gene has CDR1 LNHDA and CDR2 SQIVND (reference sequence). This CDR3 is CASSPGQGWMSSYEQYF. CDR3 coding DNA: TGTGCCAGTAGCCCCGGACAGGGCTGGATGAGCTCCTACGAGCAGTACTTC.

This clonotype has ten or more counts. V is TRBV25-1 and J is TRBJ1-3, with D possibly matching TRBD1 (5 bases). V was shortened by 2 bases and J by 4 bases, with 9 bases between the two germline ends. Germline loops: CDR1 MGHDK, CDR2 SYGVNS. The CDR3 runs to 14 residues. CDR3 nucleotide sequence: TGTGCCAGCAGTGAAAGCGGGGACGGAAACACCATATATTTT. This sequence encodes CASSESGDGNTIYF.

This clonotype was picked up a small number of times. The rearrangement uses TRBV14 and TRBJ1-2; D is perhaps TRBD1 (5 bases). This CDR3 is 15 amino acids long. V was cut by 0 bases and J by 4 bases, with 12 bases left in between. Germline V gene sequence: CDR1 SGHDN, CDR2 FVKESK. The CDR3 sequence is CASSQDSRGSYGYTF. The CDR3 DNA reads TGTGCCAGCAGCCAAGACAGTCGGGGCAGCTATGGCTACACCTTC.

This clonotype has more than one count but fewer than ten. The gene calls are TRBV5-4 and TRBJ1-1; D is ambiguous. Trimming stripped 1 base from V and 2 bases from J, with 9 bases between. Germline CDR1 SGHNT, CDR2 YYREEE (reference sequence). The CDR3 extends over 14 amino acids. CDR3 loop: CASSLTSANTEAFF. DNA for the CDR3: TGTGCCAGCAGCTTGACCTCGGCCAACACTGAAGCTTTCTTT.

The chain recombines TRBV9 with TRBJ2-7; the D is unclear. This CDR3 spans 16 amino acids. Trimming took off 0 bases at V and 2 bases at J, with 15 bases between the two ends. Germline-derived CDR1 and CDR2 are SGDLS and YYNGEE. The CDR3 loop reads CASSVDGKAIPYEQYF. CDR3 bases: TGTGCCAGCAGCGTAGACGGCAAGGCCATCCCCTACGAGCAGTACTTC.

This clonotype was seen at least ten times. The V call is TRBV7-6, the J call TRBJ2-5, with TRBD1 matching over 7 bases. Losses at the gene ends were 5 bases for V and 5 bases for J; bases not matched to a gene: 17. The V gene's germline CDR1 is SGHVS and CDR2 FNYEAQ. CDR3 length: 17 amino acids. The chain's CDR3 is CASSPRQGQISRETQYF. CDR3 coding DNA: TGTGCCAGCAGCCCCAGACAGGGACAAATAAGTAGGGAGACCCAGTACTTC.

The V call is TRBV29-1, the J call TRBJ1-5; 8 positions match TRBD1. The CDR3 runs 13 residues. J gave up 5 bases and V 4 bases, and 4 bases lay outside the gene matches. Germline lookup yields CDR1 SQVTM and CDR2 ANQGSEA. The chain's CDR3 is CSVAETGDQPQHF. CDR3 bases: TGCAGCGTTGCAGAGACAGGGGATCAGCCCCAGCATTTT. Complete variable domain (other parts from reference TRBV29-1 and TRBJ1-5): SAVISQKPSRDICQRGTSLTIQCQVDSQVTMMFWYRQQPGQSLTLIATANQGSEATYESGFVIDKFPISRPNLTFSTLTVSNMSPEDSSIYLCSVAETGDQPQHFGDGTRLSIL.

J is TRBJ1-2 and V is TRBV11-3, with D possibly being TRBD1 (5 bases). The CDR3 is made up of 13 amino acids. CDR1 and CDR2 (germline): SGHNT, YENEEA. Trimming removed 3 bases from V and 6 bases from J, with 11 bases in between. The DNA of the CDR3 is TGTGCCAGCAGCTTTGCATGGGACGATGGCTACACCTTC. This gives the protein CASSFAWDDGYTF.

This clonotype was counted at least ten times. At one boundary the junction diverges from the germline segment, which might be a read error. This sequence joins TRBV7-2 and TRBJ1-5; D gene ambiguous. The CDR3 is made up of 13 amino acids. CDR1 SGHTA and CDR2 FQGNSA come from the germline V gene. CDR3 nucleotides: TGTGCCAACAGCTTCGACCGGGCCCAGCCCCAGCATTTT. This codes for CANSFDRAQPQHF.

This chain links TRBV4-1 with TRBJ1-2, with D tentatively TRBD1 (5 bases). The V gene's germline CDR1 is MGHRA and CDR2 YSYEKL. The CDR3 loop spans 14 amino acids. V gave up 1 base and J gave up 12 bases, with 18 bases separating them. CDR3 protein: CASSQVITGGSHTF. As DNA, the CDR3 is TGCGCCAGCAGCCAAGTTATTACAGGAGGGTCGCACACCTTC.

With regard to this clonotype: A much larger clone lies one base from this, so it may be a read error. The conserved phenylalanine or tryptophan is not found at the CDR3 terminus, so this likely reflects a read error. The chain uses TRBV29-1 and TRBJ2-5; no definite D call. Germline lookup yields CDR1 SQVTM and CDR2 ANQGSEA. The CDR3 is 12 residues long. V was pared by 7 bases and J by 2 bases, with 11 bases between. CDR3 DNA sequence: TGCAGCGCTCACTGGATTCAAGAGACCCAGTACCTC. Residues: CSAHWIQETQYL.

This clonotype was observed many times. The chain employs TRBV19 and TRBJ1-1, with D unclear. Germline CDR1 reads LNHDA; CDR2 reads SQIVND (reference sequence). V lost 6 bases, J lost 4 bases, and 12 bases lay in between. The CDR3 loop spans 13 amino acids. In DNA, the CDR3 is TGTGCCAGTAGCTATGGGTTGGGCACTGAAGCTTTCTTT. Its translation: CASSYGLGTEAFF. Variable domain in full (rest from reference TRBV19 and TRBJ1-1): DGGITQSPKYLFRKEGQNVTLSCEQNLNHDAMYWYRQDPGQGLRLIYYSQIVNDFQKGDIAEGYSVSREKKESFPLTVTSAQKNPTAFYLCASSYGLGTEAFFGQGTRLTVV.

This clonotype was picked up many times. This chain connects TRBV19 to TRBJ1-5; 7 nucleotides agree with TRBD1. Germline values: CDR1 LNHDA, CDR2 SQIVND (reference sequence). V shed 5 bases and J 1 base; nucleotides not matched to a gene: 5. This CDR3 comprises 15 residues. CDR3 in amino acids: CASSRAGGSNQPQHF. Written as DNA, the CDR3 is TGTGCCAGTAGTCGCGCAGGGGGAAGCAATCAGCCCCAGCATTTT. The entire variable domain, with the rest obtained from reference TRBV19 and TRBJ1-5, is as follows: DGGITQSPKYLFRKEGQNVTLSCEQNLNHDAMYWYRQDPGQGLRLIYYSQIVNDFQKGDIAEGYSVSREKKESFPLTVTSAQKNPTAFYLCASSRAGGSNQPQHFGDGTRLSIL.

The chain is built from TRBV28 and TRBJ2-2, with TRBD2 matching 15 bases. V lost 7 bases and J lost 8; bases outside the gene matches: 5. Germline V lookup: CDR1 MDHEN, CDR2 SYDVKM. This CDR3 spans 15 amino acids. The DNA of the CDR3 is TGTGCCAGCAACGTGGGACTAGCGGGAGGAGGGGAGCTGTTTTTT. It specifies CASNVGLAGGGELFF.

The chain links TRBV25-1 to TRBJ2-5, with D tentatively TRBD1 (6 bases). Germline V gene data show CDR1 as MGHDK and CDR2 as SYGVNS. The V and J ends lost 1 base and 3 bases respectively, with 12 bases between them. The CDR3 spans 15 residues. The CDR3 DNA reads TGTGCCAGCAGTGAATTTCCAACAGGGAAAGAGACCCAGTACTTC. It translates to CASSEFPTGKETQYF. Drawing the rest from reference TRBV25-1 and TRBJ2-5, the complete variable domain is EADIYQTPRYLVIGTGKKITLECSQTMGHDKMYWYQQDPGMELHLIHYSYGVNSTEKGDLSSESTVSRIRTEHFPLTLESARPSHTSQYLCASSEFPTGKETQYFGPGTRLLVL.

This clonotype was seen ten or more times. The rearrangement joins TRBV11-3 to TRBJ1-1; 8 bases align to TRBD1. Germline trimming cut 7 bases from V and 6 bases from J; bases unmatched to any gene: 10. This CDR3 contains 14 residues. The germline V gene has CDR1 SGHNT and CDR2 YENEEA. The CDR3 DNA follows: TGTGCCAGCACCTTTGACAGGGGTGCAGCTGAAGCTTTCTTT. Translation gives CASTFDRGAAEAFF.

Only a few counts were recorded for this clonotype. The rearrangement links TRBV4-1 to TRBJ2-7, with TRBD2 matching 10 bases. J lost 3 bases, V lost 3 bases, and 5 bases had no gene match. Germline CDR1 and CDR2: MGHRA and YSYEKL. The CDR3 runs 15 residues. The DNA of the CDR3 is TGCGCCAGCAGCCAGGTAGCGGGAGGTAACTACGAGCAGTACTTC. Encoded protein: CASSQVAGGNYEQYF.

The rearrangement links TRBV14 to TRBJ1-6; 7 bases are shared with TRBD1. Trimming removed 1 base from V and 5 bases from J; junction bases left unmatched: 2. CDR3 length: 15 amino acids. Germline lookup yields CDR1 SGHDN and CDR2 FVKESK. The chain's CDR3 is CASSQAQGHNSPLHF. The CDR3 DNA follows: TGTGCCAGCAGCCAAGCACAGGGGCATAATTCACCCCTCCACTTT.

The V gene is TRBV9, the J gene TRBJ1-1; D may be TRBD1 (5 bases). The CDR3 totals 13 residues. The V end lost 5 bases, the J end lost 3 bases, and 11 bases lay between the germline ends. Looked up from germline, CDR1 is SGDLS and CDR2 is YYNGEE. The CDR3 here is CASSQQVYTEAFF. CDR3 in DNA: TGTGCCAGCAGTCAACAGGTATACACTGAAGCTTTCTTT.

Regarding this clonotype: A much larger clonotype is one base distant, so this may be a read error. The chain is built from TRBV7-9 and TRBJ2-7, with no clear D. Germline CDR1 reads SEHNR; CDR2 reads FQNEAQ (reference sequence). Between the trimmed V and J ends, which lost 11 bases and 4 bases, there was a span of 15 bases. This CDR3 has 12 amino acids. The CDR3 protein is CAGWNTRYEQYF. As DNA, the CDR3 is TGTGCCGGCTGGAACACCCGATACGAGCAGTACTTC. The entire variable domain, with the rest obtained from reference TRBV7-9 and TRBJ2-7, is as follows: DTGVSQNPRHKITKRGQNVTFRCDPISEHNRLYWYRQTLGQGPEFLTYFQNEAQLEKSRLLSDRFSAERPKGSFSTLEIQRTEQGDSAMYLCAGWNTRYEQYFGPGTRLTVT.

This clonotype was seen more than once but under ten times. As DNA, the CDR3 is TGTGCCAGCAGTCCAGGGAGCCCTAGCAATCAGCCCCAGCATTTT. Encoded protein: CASSPGSPSNQPQHF. The chain has TRBV6-6 and TRBJ1-5; possibly TRBD1 for D (5 bases). CDR1 is MNHNY, CDR2 SVGAGI, per germline (reference sequence). This CDR3 spans 15 amino acids. The V gene lost 5 bases and the J gene lost 0 bases, with 11 bases spanning the gap.

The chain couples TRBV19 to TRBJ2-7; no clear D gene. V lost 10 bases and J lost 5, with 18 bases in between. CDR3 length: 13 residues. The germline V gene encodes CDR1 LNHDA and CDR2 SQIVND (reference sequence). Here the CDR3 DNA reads TGTGCCACTTCTAGTTCTGGGATGGACGAGCAGTACTTC. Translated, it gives CATSSSGMDEQYF. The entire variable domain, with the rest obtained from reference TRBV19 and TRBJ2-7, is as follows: DGGITQSPKYLFRKEGQNVTLSCEQNLNHDAMYWYRQDPGQGLRLIYYSQIVNDFQKGDIAEGYSVSREKKESFPLTVTSAQKNPTAFYLCATSSSGMDEQYFGPGTRLTVT.

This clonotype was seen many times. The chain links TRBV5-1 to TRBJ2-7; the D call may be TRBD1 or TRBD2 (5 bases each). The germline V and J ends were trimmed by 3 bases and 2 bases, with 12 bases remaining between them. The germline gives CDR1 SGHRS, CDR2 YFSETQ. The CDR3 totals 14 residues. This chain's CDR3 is CASSSGTDAYEQYF. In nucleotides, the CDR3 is TGCGCCAGCAGCTCGGGGACGGATGCCTACGAGCAGTACTTC.

Here the CDR3 DNA reads TGTGCCAGTAAACGGGGGAGCTACGAGCAGTACTTC. Translated, it gives CASKRGSYEQYF. The chain employs TRBV12-3 or TRBV12-4 and TRBJ2-7, with D maybe TRBD2 (6 bases). The V gene lost 9 bases and the J gene lost 3 bases, with 12 bases spanning the gap. The CDR3 is 12 residues long.

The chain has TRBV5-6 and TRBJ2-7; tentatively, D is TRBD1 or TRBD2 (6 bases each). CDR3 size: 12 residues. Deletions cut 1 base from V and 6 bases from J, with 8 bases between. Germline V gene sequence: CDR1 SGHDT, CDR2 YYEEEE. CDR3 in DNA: TGTGCCAGCAGCTTGTGGGGGGCCGAGCAGTACTTC. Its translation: CASSLWGAEQYF.

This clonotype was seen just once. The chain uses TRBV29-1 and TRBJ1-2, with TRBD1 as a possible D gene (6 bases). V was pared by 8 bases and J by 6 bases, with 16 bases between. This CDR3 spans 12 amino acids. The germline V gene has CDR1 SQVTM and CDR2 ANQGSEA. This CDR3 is CSSQRQADGYTF. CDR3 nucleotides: TGCAGCAGTCAACGACAGGCCGATGGCTACACCTTC.

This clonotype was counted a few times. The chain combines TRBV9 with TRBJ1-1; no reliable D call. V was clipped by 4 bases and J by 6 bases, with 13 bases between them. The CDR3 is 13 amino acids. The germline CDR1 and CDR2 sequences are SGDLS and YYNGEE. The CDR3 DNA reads TGTGCCAGCAGCCCGGCCGGGTTTCCTGAAGCTTTCTTT. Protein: CASSPAGFPEAFF.